A selection of T cell receptor beta chains follows, all from one sample in a study of CD8 T cells in ankylosing spondylitis. TCRdb fed the 5' RACE reads into MiXCR, producing one record per CDR3 protein. The data hold roughly 90,000 distinct CDR3 sequences, with roughly 8.7% observed a single time. What was sequenced was blood, either unsorted or a sorted T cell fraction (not recorded which). These TCRs come from a male donor with ankylosing spondylitis or in good health (not recorded which). Both conserved end residues are part of each CDR3. The D gene is left open where the match is weak. Clone size is given for some rows only: seen once, a few or many times, or a class if the clone is expanded.

v_gene	d_gene	abundance	j_gene	CDR3aa	CDR3nt
TRBV7-2	NA	few	TRBJ1-1	CASSLGQESPNAFF	TGTGCCAGCAGCTTAGGGCAAGAGTCCCCGAATGCTTTCTTT
TRBV9	NA	many	TRBJ2-3	CASSVGQTSTDTQYF	TGTGCCAGCAGCGTGGGCCAAACTAGCACAGATACGCAGTATTTT
TRBV7-2	TRBD2	many	TRBJ2-1	CASSSGLAGSSYNEQFF	TGTGCCAGCAGCTCGGGACTAGCGGGGTCGTCCTACAATGAGCAGTTCTTC
TRBV12-3/TRBV12-4	TRBD1	many	TRBJ1-2	CASSTQGARGYTF	TGTGCCAGCAGTACACAGGGGGCGCGGGGCTACACCTTC
TRBV10-3	NA	many	TRBJ2-5	CAIARGLQETQYF	TGTGCCATCGCACGGGGGCTCCAAGAGACCCAGTACTTC
TRBV7-2	NA	many	TRBJ2-7	CASSFLQGDEQYF	TGTGCCAGCAGCTTCCTACAGGGCGATGAGCAGTACTTC
TRBV28	TRBD1	many	TRBJ2-5	CASSGDRGDETQYF	TGTGCCAGCAGCGGGGACAGGGGCGATGAGACCCAGTACTTC
TRBV11-3	TRBD1	many	TRBJ1-3	CASSLGLRDRRPGNTIYF	TGTGCCAGCAGCTTAGGGTTACGGGACAGGAGGCCGGGAAACACCATATATTTT
TRBV7-2	NA	NA	TRBJ1-1	CASSTLPENTEAFF	TGTGCCAGCAGCACGCTTCCGGAAAACACTGAAGCTTTCTTT
TRBV5-5	NA	many	TRBJ2-1	CASSLGLRQDEQFF	TGTGCCAGCAGCTTGGGTCTCAGACAGGATGAGCAGTTCTTC
TRBV30	NA	once	TRBJ1-2	CAWSYGFNYGYTF	TGTGCCTGGAGTTACGGATTTAACTATGGCTACACCTTC
TRBV5-6	NA	many	TRBJ2-5	CASSPSGFETQYF	TGTGCCAGCAGCCCAAGCGGATTTGAGACCCAGTACTTC
TRBV7-2	TRBD1	many	TRBJ1-2	CASSPQGGSNYGYTF	TGTGCCAGCAGCCCACAGGGGGGCTCCAACTATGGCTACACCTTC
TRBV19	TRBD2	many	TRBJ2-7	CASSMGLSRFYEQYF	TGTGCCAGTAGTATGGGACTAAGTAGGTTCTACGAGCAGTACTTC
TRBV11-1	NA	NA	TRBJ2-3	CASSPGTYPGADTQYF	TGTGCCAGCAGCCCTGGGACATACCCCGGCGCAGATACGCAGTATTTT
TRBV20-1	NA	many	TRBJ2-2	CSARKVPAGNTGELFF	TGCAGTGCTAGAAAAGTTCCAGCGGGTAACACCGGGGAGCTGTTTTTT
TRBV25-1	TRBD1	NA	TRBJ2-1	CASSDRDRTYNEQFF	TGTGCCAGCAGTGACCGGGACAGGACCTACAATGAGCAGTTCTTC
TRBV12-3/TRBV12-4	NA	many	TRBJ2-3	CATSGRNHGGATQYF	TGTGCCACCTCGGGGAGGAATCATGGGGGTGCGACGCAGTATTTT
TRBV19	TRBD1	many	TRBJ1-1	CVTKRDREKTEAFF	TGTGTCACCAAACGGGACAGGGAAAAGACTGAAGCTTTCTTT
TRBV3-1	NA	many	TRBJ1-2	CASSQAPSYGYTF	TGTGCCAGCAGCCAAGCACCGTCCTATGGCTACACCTTC
TRBV2	NA	few	TRBJ1-2	CASSDGTENYGYTF	TGTGCCAGCAGTGACGGTACAGAGAACTATGGCTACACCTTC
TRBV5-1	NA	many	TRBJ2-7	CASSSGAHEQYF	TGCGCCAGCAGCTCCGGGGCGCACGAGCAGTACTTC
TRBV5-1	NA	many	TRBJ2-1	CASKSSDSYNEQFF	TGCGCCAGCAAGAGCAGCGACTCCTACAATGAGCAGTTCTTC
TRBV12-3/TRBV12-4	NA	many	TRBJ2-1	CASSFAPLNSYNEQFF	TGTGCCAGCAGTTTCGCCCCCCTGAACTCCTACAATGAGCAGTTCTTC
TRBV5-1	TRBD1	many	TRBJ1-5	CASSLEGTADQPQHF	TGCGCCAGCAGCTTGGAGGGGACAGCTGATCAGCCCCAGCATTTT
TRBV12-3/TRBV12-4	TRBD2	many	TRBJ2-7	CASSNRLAPAYEQYF	TGTGCCAGCAGTAACCGACTAGCGCCAGCCTACGAGCAGTACTTC
TRBV12-3/TRBV12-4	NA	many	TRBJ1-6	CASSLGRRDNSPLHF	TGTGCCAGCAGTTTAGGGCGGCGGGATAATTCACCCCTCCACTTT
TRBV6-2/TRBV6-3	TRBD1	many	TRBJ2-1	CASSGQGRNEQFF	TGTGCCAGCAGTGGACAGGGAAGGAATGAGCAGTTCTTC
TRBV29-1	NA	many	TRBJ1-1	CSGHLDSEAFF	TGCAGCGGGCATTTAGACAGTGAAGCTTTCTTT
TRBV7-2	TRBD2	many	TRBJ2-3	CASSFRLAGVMDTQYF	TGTGCCAGCAGCTTTAGATTAGCGGGGGTCATGGATACGCAGTATTTT
TRBV5-1	NA	few	TRBJ1-1	CASSAEHRNTEAFF	TGCGCCAGCAGCGCAGAACATCGGAACACTGAAGCTTTCTTT
TRBV4-1	TRBD1	many	TRBJ1-1	CASSRSGTGGGTEAFF	TGCGCCAGCAGCCGATCCGGGACAGGGGGCGGGACTGAAGCTTTCTTT
TRBV4-3	TRBD2	many	TRBJ2-7	CASSQRPPGRGDEQYF	TGCGCCAGCAGCCAACGGCCTCCGGGGCGGGGGGACGAGCAGTACTTC
TRBV5-6	TRBD2	many	TRBJ2-1	CASSLREGGPHNEQFF	TGTGCCAGCAGCTTGAGGGAGGGAGGGCCCCACAATGAGCAGTTCTTC
TRBV7-2	TRBD1	many	TRBJ1-4	CASSYSGTGDEKLFF	TGTGCCAGCAGCTACTCCGGGACAGGGGATGAAAAACTGTTTTTT
TRBV4-2	TRBD1	few	TRBJ2-7	CASSQGARGRVYEQYF	TGTGCCAGCAGCCAAGGGGCCAGGGGGCGCGTCTACGAGCAGTACTTC
TRBV4-3	NA	many	TRBJ2-7	CASSQDIGDFGGEQYF	TGCGCCAGCAGCCAAGATATAGGGGACTTTGGTGGCGAGCAGTACTTC
TRBV5-6	NA	many	TRBJ2-7	CASSFSTTSYEQYF	TGTGCCAGCAGCTTCTCGACTACCTCCTACGAGCAGTACTTC
TRBV24-1	TRBD2	many	TRBJ2-3	CATSEGGRDTQYF	TGTGCCACCAGTGAGGGCGGGAGAGATACGCAGTATTTT
TRBV20-1	TRBD2	many	TRBJ2-1	CSARPPGGTYNEQFF	TGCAGTGCTAGACCCCCGGGGGGAACCTACAATGAGCAGTTCTTC
TRBV9	NA	many	TRBJ2-2	CASSATPNTGELFF	TGTGCCAGCAGCGCCACACCGAACACCGGGGAGCTGTTTTTT
TRBV12-3/TRBV12-4	NA	many	TRBJ1-2	CASSLLALTNYGYTF	TGTGCCAGCAGTTTATTAGCCTTAACTAACTATGGCTACACCTTC
TRBV12-3/TRBV12-4	NA	few	TRBJ2-5	CASSLVLGGREAQYF	TGTGCCAGCAGTTTAGTTCTTGGGGGCCGGGAGGCCCAGTACTTC
TRBV10-1	TRBD2	many	TRBJ2-1	CASSRLAGLRGEQFF	TGCGCCAGCAGTAGACTAGCGGGATTGCGGGGTGAGCAGTTCTTC
TRBV15	NA	many	TRBJ1-2	CATSSGDIGYTF	TGTGCCACCAGCAGCGGGGACATTGGCTACACCTTC
TRBV5-1	TRBD1	many	TRBJ1-6	CASSRTGGRSSYNSPLHF	TGCGCCAGCAGCCGGACAGGGGGCCGAAGCTCCTATAATTCACCCCTCCACTTT
TRBV20-1	NA	many	TRBJ1-2	CSARKGILETYGYTF	TGCAGTGCTAGAAAGGGGATCTTGGAGACCTATGGCTACACCTTC
TRBV6-2/TRBV6-3	NA	many	TRBJ1-1	CASSQRDISNTEAFF	TGTGCCAGCAGTCAGCGGGACATTTCGAACACTGAAGCTTTCTTT
TRBV19	TRBD1	many	TRBJ1-1	CASSIGTGELTEAFF	TGTGCCAGTAGTATAGGGACAGGGGAGCTCACTGAAGCTTTCTTT
TRBV6-2/TRBV6-3	NA	NA	TRBJ1-5	CASSRDGMGNQPQHF	TGTGCCAGCAGTCGTGACGGGATGGGCAATCAGCCCCAGCATTTT
TRBV7-2	TRBD2	many	TRBJ2-7	CASSFGLAASYF	TGTGCCAGCAGCTTCGGACTAGCTGCTTCGTACTTC